Shown below are 4 T cell receptor beta chains from a single sample sequenced in a study of T cells after yellow fever vaccination. TCRdb re-called the 5' RACE reads with MiXCR, one entry per CDR3 protein. The sample has under 600,000 distinct CDR3 sequences, approximately 15% seen once. The sequencing here drew on PBMCs, taken on the day of the yellow fever booster vaccination. The receptor set was obtained from a man in his thirties or forties who received the YFV17D yellow fever vaccine.

The chain recombines TRBV18 with TRBJ2-7; possibly TRBD1 or TRBD2 for D (6 bases each). Between the trimmed V and J ends, which lost 6 bases and 8 bases, there was a span of 14 bases. Germline CDR1 is KGHSH and CDR2 is LQKENI. CDR3 length equals 12 residues. The CDR3 nucleotides are TGTGCCAGCTCCCTCATGGGGGGCCAGCAGTACTTC. This codes for CASSLMGGQQYF.

This rearrangement joins TRBV6-5 to TRBJ2-7; weak D call: TRBD2 (5 bases). Germline CDR1 MNHEY, CDR2 SVGAGI. The ends were cut back, 10 bases at V and 5 bases at J, with 15 bases in the middle. The CDR3 has 12 residues. CDR3 sequence reads: CATLDWINEQYF. In DNA form, the CDR3 reads TGTGCCACTCTGGACTGGATCAACGAGCAGTACTTC.

Many counts were recorded for this clonotype. V gene TRBV20-1 combines with J gene TRBJ1-5, with D possibly TRBD1 on 5 matching bases. The CDR3 contains 13 residues. CDR1 and CDR2 from the germline V gene are DFQATT and SNEGSKA (reference sequence). The V end was cut by 1 base, the J end by 4 bases, with 8 bases between. CDR3 loop: CSARGGGNQPQHF. CDR3 bases: TGCAGTGCTAGAGGGGGGGGGAATCAGCCCCAGCATTTT.

This clonotype occurred a few times. The chain joins TRBV5-4 to TRBJ2-1; D uncertain. This CDR3 spans 13 amino acids. The V gene lost 3 bases and the J gene lost 5 bases, with 9 bases spanning the gap. Germline V gene sequence: CDR1 SGHNT, CDR2 YYREEE (reference sequence). This CDR3 reads CASSSGPDNEQFF. The CDR3 bases are TGTGCCAGCAGCTCCGGGCCCGACAATGAGCAGTTCTTC. The whole variable domain, remainder taken from reference TRBV5-4 and TRBJ2-1, is ETGVTQSPTHLIKTRGQQVTLRCSSQSGHNTVSWYQQALGQGPQFIFQYYREEENGRGNFPPRFSGLQFPNYSSELNVNALELDDSALYLCASSSGPDNEQFFGPGTRLTVL.